This T cell receptor beta chain is from a study of T-cell memory formation after mild COVID-19. Germline V gives CDR1 MGHRA, CDR2 YSYEKL. J was trimmed by 4 bases and V by 4 bases; bases with no gene match: 9. The CDR3 is made up of 16 amino acids. General study results and limits: CD4/CD8 balance held among clones contracting day 15 to 85, and later expanders leaned CD4+.

Each CDR3 protein is one row after TCRdb ran MiXCR on the 5' RACE reads. The sample lists around 100,000 distinct CDR3 sequences, approximately 10% occurring once. In the case of this clonotype: No antigen is known for it.

Sample: PBMCs or a T cell subset sorted from them (not recorded which). The clonotype originates from a man aged 18 to 30 who had mild COVID-19 (a few samples of this study predate the infection). Cell type and time point are not known. The chain links TRBV4-1 to TRBJ2-3; 9 nucleotides line up with TRBD2. The CDR3 coding sequence is TGCGCCAGCAGCCGCGGCGGGGGGGGCCGGGCAGATACGCAGTATTTT. Its protein product is CASSRGGGGRADTQYF.